Listed below are T cell receptor beta chains from one sample, sequenced in a study of T-cell memory formation after mild COVID-19. One entry per CDR3 protein, called by TCRdb with MiXCR from the 5' RACE reads. The sample shows about 470,000 distinct CDR3 sequences, roughly 25% of them seen only once. Sequencing was done on a sample of PBMCs or a T cell subset sorted from them (not recorded which). The receptors here all came from an adult woman who had mild COVID-19 (a few samples of this study predate the infection). Cell type and time point are not known. The CDR3 runs from the conserved cysteine through the conserved F or W. The D gene is left open where the match is weak. Some rows have no size entry. The others give once, few or many, or a class for an expanded clone.

J gene,D gene,V gene,clone size,CDR3 protein,CDR3 DNA
TRBJ2-3,NA,TRBV4-3,NA,CASSPSARSTDTQYF,TGCGCCAGCAGCCCCTCGGCCCGGTCCACAGATACGCAGTATTTT
TRBJ1-1,TRBD1,TRBV7-2,few,CASSLVGTGVTEAFF,TGTGCCAGCAGCTTAGTTGGGACAGGGGTTACTGAAGCTTTCTTT
TRBJ1-5,NA,TRBV6-5,NA,CASRRDVVSNQPQHF,TGTGCCAGCAGACGGGACGTTGTTAGCAATCAGCCCCAGCATTTT
TRBJ2-1,NA,TRBV11-3,many,CASSPRTGSDEQFF,TGTGCCAGCAGCCCTAGGACGGGTAGCGATGAGCAGTTCTTC
TRBJ2-1,NA,TRBV5-1,once,CASSGNREYNEQFF,TGCGCCAGCAGTGGGAACAGGGAATACAATGAGCAGTTCTTC
TRBJ2-1,TRBD2,TRBV12-3/TRBV12-4,few,CASSPRLAGGVEQFF,TGTGCCAGCAGCCCCAGACTAGCGGGGGGGGTGGAGCAGTTCTTC
TRBJ2-1,NA,TRBV7-9,NA,CASSLWPNNEQFF,TGTGCCAGCAGCTTATGGCCCAACAATGAGCAGTTCTTC
TRBJ2-5,NA,TRBV6-6,NA,CASSSVRGGETQYF,TGTGCCAGCAGTTCGGTACGGGGCGGGGAGACCCAGTACTTC
TRBJ1-2,NA,TRBV24-1,few,CATSDPTVNYGYTF,TGTGCCACCAGTGACCCAACAGTTAACTATGGCTACACCTTC
TRBJ2-7,TRBD1,TRBV10-3,few,CAISESSSGGPEQYF,TGTGCCATCAGTGAGTCTTCGTCAGGGGGCCCCGAGCAGTACTTC
TRBJ2-7,NA,TRBV7-9,few,CASSPSASVAGYEQYF,TGTGCCAGCAGCCCCTCAGCTTCGGTAGCAGGCTACGAGCAGTACTTC
TRBJ1-1,NA,TRBV29-1,NA,CSVVGGLNLNTEAFF,TGCAGCGTTGTAGGGGGACTGAACCTGAACACTGAAGCTTTCTTT
TRBJ2-7,TRBD1,TRBV7-9,NA,CASRITGQGADEQYF,TGTGCCAGCAGGATAACGGGACAGGGGGCGGACGAGCAGTACTTC
TRBJ2-7,NA,TRBV5-1,NA,CASKLQGDSYEQYF,TGCGCCAGCAAACTACAGGGCGACTCCTACGAGCAGTACTTC
TRBJ1-2,NA,TRBV3-1,NA,CASSFTGSDGYTF,TGTGCCAGCAGTTTCACAGGGTCGGATGGCTACACCTTC
TRBJ2-2,TRBD2,TRBV3-1,NA,CASSYSGGNTGELFF,TGTGCCAGCAGCTATTCGGGGGGTAACACCGGGGAGCTGTTTTTT
TRBJ1-4,NA,TRBV7-9,NA,CASSPRTARNEKLFF,TGTGCCAGCAGCCCTCGGACAGCTCGGAATGAAAAACTGTTTTTT
TRBJ2-7,TRBD2,TRBV4-1,few,CASSQDPGTSGRPSYEQYF,TGCGCCAGCAGCCAAGATCCCGGGACTAGCGGGAGACCCTCCTACGAGCAGTACTTC
TRBJ2-7,NA,TRBV11-1,NA,CASSLDFGTAHSYEQYF,TGTGCCAGCAGCTTAGACTTCGGGACGGCCCACTCCTACGAGCAGTACTTC
TRBJ2-7,TRBD2,TRBV11-2,many,CASSSPIERENEQYF,TGTGCCAGCAGCTCCCCGATTGAGCGGGAGAACGAGCAGTACTTC
TRBJ2-5,NA,TRBV10-3,NA,CAISESSETQYF,TGTGCCATCAGTGAGTCGAGCGAGACCCAGTACTTC
TRBJ2-5,NA,TRBV4-3,NA,CASSQGVREETQYF,TGCGCCAGCAGCCAAGGTGTGAGGGAGGAGACCCAGTACTTC
TRBJ1-1,NA,TRBV28,few,CASSFEMNTEAFF,TGTGCCAGCAGTTTTGAGATGAACACTGAAGCTTTCTTT
TRBJ2-1,NA,TRBV5-6,NA,CAIAVWNSYNEQFF,TGTGCCATCGCTGTCTGGAACTCCTACAATGAGCAGTTCTTC
TRBJ2-3,TRBD1,TRBV9,few,CASSEGDRALGDTQYF,TGTGCCAGCAGCGAGGGGGACAGGGCCCTAGGAGATACGCAGTATTTT
TRBJ2-2,NA,TRBV24-1,few,CATSDGPSAGELFF,TGTGCCACCAGTGATGGGCCTTCGGCCGGGGAGCTGTTTTTT
TRBJ1-3,TRBD1,TRBV12-3/TRBV12-4,NA,CASSSWDSGNTIYF,TGTGCCAGCAGTTCCTGGGACAGTGGAAACACCATATATTTT
TRBJ1-2,TRBD1,TRBV3-1,NA,CASSLGQDTTTAYGYTF,TGTGCCAGCAGCCTCGGACAGGACACTACTACTGCCTATGGCTACACCTTC
TRBJ1-2,TRBD1,TRBV12-3/TRBV12-4,few,CASSLGDRGPYGYTF,TGTGCCAGCAGTTTAGGGGACAGGGGGCCGTATGGCTACACCTTC
TRBJ1-1,NA,TRBV7-9,NA,CASSVRYGGWTEAFF,TGTGCCAGCAGCGTCCGATACGGGGGCTGGACTGAAGCTTTCTTT
TRBJ2-1,NA,TRBV5-1,few,CASSLTPGAYNEQFF,TGCGCCAGCAGCTTAACCCCAGGGGCCTACAATGAGCAGTTCTTC
TRBJ2-1,TRBD2,TRBV15,few,CATSEGLDRWEFF,TGTGCCACCAGCGAGGGACTAGACCGATGGGAGTTCTTC
TRBJ2-3,TRBD2,TRBV20-1,few,CSASTGLAGLGGTDTQYF,TGCAGTGCTAGTACTGGACTAGCGGGACTTGGTGGCACAGATACGCAGTATTTT
TRBJ1-1,NA,TRBV14,few,CASSWGVRTEAFF,TGTGCCAGCAGCTGGGGGGTAAGGACTGAAGCTTTCTTT
TRBJ1-5,NA,TRBV7-6,many,CASSLLGSNQPQHF,TGTGCCAGCAGCTTGCTGGGCAGCAATCAGCCCCAGCATTTT
TRBJ2-3,TRBD2,TRBV29-1,many,CSVEGEGRGGRDTQYF,TGCAGCGTTGAAGGGGAGGGGCGGGGTGGTAGAGATACGCAGTATTTT
TRBJ2-5,NA,TRBV5-1,NA,CASSPGGVNQETQYF,TGCGCCAGCAGCCCTGGTGGGGTCAACCAAGAGACCCAGTACTTC
TRBJ2-2,NA,TRBV11-1,many,CASSRKGNTGELFF,TGTGCCAGCAGCCGTAAGGGGAACACCGGGGAGCTGTTTTTT
TRBJ2-7,NA,TRBV24-1,few,CATSDPGRNEQYF,TGTGCCACCAGTGACCCGGGACGGAACGAGCAGTACTTC
TRBJ2-3,TRBD2,TRBV20-1,many,CSARSRGGSGSGDTQYF,TGCAGTGCTAGATCGCGGGGGGGCTCGGGTTCGGGAGATACGCAGTATTTT
TRBJ2-7,TRBD2,TRBV7-2,NA,CASSLGPSGSSYEQYF,TGTGCCAGCAGCTTAGGCCCTAGCGGGAGCTCCTACGAGCAGTACTTC
TRBJ2-3,NA,TRBV6-5,NA,CASSYSGAGRTDTQYF,TGTGCCAGCAGTTACTCCGGAGCAGGGAGGACGGATACGCAGTATTTT
TRBJ2-1,NA,TRBV20-1,NA,CSAEPGLGYNEQFF,TGCAGTGCCGAACCGGGACTGGGATACAATGAGCAGTTCTTC
TRBJ2-3,TRBD1,TRBV7-3,NA,CASSLGLGQLLPDTQYF,TGTGCCAGCAGCCTAGGACTGGGACAGCTCCTACCAGATACGCAGTATTTT
TRBJ2-7,TRBD1,TRBV2,few,CASRDSPGQGNPYEQYF,TGTGCCAGCAGAGATAGCCCGGGACAGGGGAATCCCTACGAGCAGTACTTC
TRBJ1-2,NA,TRBV5-1,few,CASSSTGPRDGYTF,TGCGCCAGCAGCTCCACAGGGCCCCGGGATGGCTACACCTTC
TRBJ2-7,NA,TRBV7-3,many,CASSFRGSYEQYF,TGTGCCAGCAGCTTCAGGGGCTCCTACGAGCAGTACTTC
TRBJ2-2,TRBD2,TRBV4-3,many,CASSQVPSGSARTGELFF,TGCGCCAGCAGCCAAGTCCCTAGCGGGAGTGCCCGCACCGGGGAGCTGTTTTTT
TRBJ1-1,TRBD1,TRBV12-3/TRBV12-4,few,CASSSGTGRRTEAFF,TGTGCCAGCAGTTCGGGGACAGGTCGAAGGACTGAAGCTTTCTTT
TRBJ2-2,NA,TRBV15,few,CATSNWEAVDTGELFF,TGTGCCACCAGCAATTGGGAGGCGGTGGACACCGGGGAGCTGTTTTTT
TRBJ1-1,TRBD1,TRBV15,few,CATSREWGTGVEAFF,TGTGCCACCAGCAGAGAGTGGGGGACAGGGGTTGAAGCTTTCTTT